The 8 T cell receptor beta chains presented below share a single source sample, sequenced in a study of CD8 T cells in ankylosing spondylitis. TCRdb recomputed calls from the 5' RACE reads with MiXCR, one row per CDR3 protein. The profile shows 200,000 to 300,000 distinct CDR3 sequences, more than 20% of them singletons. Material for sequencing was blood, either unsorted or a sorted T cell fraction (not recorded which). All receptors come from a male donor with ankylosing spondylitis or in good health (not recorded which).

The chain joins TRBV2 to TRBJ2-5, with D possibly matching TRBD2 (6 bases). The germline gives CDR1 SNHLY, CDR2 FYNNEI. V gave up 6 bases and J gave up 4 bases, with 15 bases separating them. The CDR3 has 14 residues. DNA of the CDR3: TGTGCCAGCAGCAGGGACTGGATTGGAGAGACCCAGTACTTC. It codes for CASSRDWIGETQYF. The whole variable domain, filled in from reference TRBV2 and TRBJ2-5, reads EPEVTQTPSHQVTQMGQEVILRCVPISNHLYFYWYRQILGQKVEFLVSFYNNEISEKSEIFDDQFSVERPDGSNFTLKIRSTKLEDSAMYFCASSRDWIGETQYFGPGTRLLVL.

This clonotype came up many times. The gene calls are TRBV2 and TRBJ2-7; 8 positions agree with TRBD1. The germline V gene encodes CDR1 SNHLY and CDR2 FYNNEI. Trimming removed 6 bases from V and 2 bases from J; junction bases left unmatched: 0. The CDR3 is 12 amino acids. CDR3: CASRQGAYEQYF. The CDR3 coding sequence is TGTGCCAGCAGACAGGGGGCCTACGAGCAGTACTTC.

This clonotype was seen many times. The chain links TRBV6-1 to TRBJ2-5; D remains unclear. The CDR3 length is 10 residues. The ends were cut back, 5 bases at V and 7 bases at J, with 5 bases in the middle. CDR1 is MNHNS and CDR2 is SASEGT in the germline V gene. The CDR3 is CASSTLTQYF. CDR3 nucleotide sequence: TGTGCCAGCAGTACCTTGACCCAGTACTTC.

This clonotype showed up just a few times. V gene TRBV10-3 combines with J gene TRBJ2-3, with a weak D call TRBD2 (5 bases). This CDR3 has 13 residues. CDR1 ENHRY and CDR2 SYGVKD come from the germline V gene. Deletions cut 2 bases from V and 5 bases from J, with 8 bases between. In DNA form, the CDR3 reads TGTGCCATCAGTGAGGCGGCGGGAGATACGCAGTATTTT. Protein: CAISEAAGDTQYF.

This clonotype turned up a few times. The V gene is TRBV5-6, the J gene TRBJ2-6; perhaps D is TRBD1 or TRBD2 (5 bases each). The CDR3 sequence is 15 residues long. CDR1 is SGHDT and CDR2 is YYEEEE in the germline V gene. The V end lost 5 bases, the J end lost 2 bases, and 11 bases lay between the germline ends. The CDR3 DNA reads TGTGCCAGCAGACAACCGGGACCTGGGGCCAACGTCCTGACTTTC. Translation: CASRQPGPGANVLTF. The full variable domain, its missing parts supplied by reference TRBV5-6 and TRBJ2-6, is DAGVTQSPTHLIKTRGQQVTLRCSPKSGHDTVSWYQQALGQGPQFIFQYYEEEERQRGNFPDRFSGHQFPNYSSELNVNALLLGDSALYLCASRQPGPGANVLTFGAGSRLTVL.

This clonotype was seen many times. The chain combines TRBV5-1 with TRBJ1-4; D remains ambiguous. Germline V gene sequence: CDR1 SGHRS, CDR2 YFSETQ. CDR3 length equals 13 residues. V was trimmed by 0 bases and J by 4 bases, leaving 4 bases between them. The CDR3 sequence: CASSLGGNEKLFF. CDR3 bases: TGCGCCAGCAGCTTGGGTGGTAATGAAAAACTGTTTTTT. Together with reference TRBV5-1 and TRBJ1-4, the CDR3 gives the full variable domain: KAGVTQTPRYLIKTRGQQVTLSCSPISGHRSVSWYQQTPGQGLQFLFEYFSETQRNKGNFPGRFSGRQFSNSRSEMNVSTLELGDSALYLCASSLGGNEKLFFGSGTQLSVL.

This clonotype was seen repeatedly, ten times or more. The CDR3 loop is CSARAGVTQYF. As DNA, the CDR3 is TGCAGTGCTAGAGCAGGGGTAACCCAGTACTTC. The chain uses TRBV20-1 and TRBJ2-5, with a weak D call TRBD1 (6 bases). The CDR3 runs to 11 residues. Germline CDR1 DFQATT, CDR2 SNEGSKA (reference sequence). V was cut by 1 base and J by 8 bases, with 8 bases left in between.

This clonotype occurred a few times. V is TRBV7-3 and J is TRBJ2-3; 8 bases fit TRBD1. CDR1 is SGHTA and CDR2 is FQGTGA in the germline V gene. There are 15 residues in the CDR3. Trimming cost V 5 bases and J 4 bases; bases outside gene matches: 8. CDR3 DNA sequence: TGTGCCAGCAGCCCCCCCGGACAGGGTGCAGATACGCAGTATTTT. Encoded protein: CASSPPGQGADTQYF.